This is a list of T cell receptor beta chains from one sample in a study of T-cell memory formation after mild COVID-19. A single record per CDR3 protein comes from TCRdb applying MiXCR to the 5' RACE reads. This table holds about 400,000 distinct CDR3 sequences, 24% found once. The specimen sequenced was PBMCs or a T cell subset sorted from them (not recorded which). All receptors derive from an adult woman who had mild COVID-19 (a few samples of this study predate the infection). Cell type and time point are not known. Both conserved end residues are part of each CDR3. D genes are given only for firm matches. Some rows mark clone size as missing; the rest say once, few, many or name a class of expanded clone.

V: TRBV15
size: NA
D: NA
J: TRBJ1-4
DNA: TGTGCCACCAGCCGAAGAGATGGGGTTGAAAAACTGTTTTTT
CDR3: CATSRRDGVEKLFF

V: TRBV18
size: NA
D: NA
J: TRBJ2-7
DNA: TGTGCCAGCTCACCTGGACCGATGACCTTCTACGAGCAGTACTTC
CDR3: CASSPGPMTFYEQYF

V: TRBV11-3
size: few
D: TRBD2
J: TRBJ2-1
DNA: TGTGCCAGCAGCCTTCGGACTAGCGGAACGGCTGAGGGCAATGAGCAGTTCTTC
CDR3: CASSLRTSGTAEGNEQFF

V: TRBV19
size: NA
D: TRBD1
J: TRBJ1-5
DNA: TGTGCCAGTAGTTGGACGACAGGGGGCCCCGTCCATCAGCCCCAGCATTTT
CDR3: CASSWTTGGPVHQPQHF

V: TRBV6-1
size: NA
D: TRBD2
J: TRBJ2-7
DNA: TGTGCCAGCAGTGATAGGGGACTAGCGGGAGTGTACGAGCAGTACTTC
CDR3: CASSDRGLAGVYEQYF

V: TRBV5-1
size: NA
D: NA
J: TRBJ1-1
DNA: TGCGCCAGCAGCTTGGTGGGGGCGCATACGGAGAATGTGGGCACTGAAGCTTTCTTT
CDR3: CASSLVGAHTENVGTEAFF

V: TRBV7-2
size: NA
D: TRBD1
J: TRBJ2-2
DNA: TGTGCCAGCAGCATAGTCGAGACAGGGGGCTCCGGGGAGCTGTTTTTT
CDR3: CASSIVETGGSGELFF

V: TRBV7-9
size: NA
D: TRBD2
J: TRBJ2-5
DNA: TGTGCCAGCAGCTCCATCGGGCGGGGGGAAGAGACCCAGTACTTC
CDR3: CASSSIGRGEETQYF

V: TRBV15
size: NA
D: TRBD1
J: TRBJ2-3
DNA: TGTGCCACCAGCAGAGTCCGGACAGGGGGCTTAGATACGCAGTATTTT
CDR3: CATSRVRTGGLDTQYF

V: TRBV12-3/TRBV12-4
size: NA
D: NA
J: TRBJ2-1
DNA: TGTGCCAGCAGTTTTGGCCCTGCCGCCTACAATGAGCAGTTCTTC
CDR3: CASSFGPAAYNEQFF

V: TRBV7-2
size: few
D: NA
J: TRBJ2-5
DNA: TGTGCCAGCAGCCTAGCCGGGGTGGCTCAAGAGACCCAGTACTTC
CDR3: CASSLAGVAQETQYF

V: TRBV7-8
size: few
D: TRBD1
J: TRBJ1-5
DNA: TGTGCCAGCAGCCAACGGACAGGGGGTATTAGCAATCAGCCCCAGCATTTT
CDR3: CASSQRTGGISNQPQHF

V: TRBV12-3/TRBV12-4
size: few
D: NA
J: TRBJ1-1
DNA: TGTGCCAGCAGTTTAGCCGGACGGCTGAACACTGAAGCTTTCTTT
CDR3: CASSLAGRLNTEAFF

V: TRBV7-2
size: NA
D: TRBD2
J: TRBJ2-5
DNA: TGTGCCAGCAGCTGGACTAGCGGGAGCCAAGAGACCCAGTACTTC
CDR3: CASSWTSGSQETQYF

V: TRBV29-1
size: NA
D: NA
J: TRBJ1-2
DNA: TGCAGGCCTCGGGACGCCCCTGGGGCTAACTATGGCTACACCTTC
CDR3: CRPRDAPGANYGYTF

V: TRBV7-2
size: NA
D: NA
J: TRBJ1-4
DNA: TGTGCCAGCAGTTCCCAACGGGGGGAAAAACTGTTTTTT
CDR3: CASSSQRGEKLFF

V: TRBV2
size: NA
D: NA
J: TRBJ2-7
DNA: TGTGCCCAGTGGGGGGACCTCTACGAGCAGTACTTC
CDR3: CAQWGDLYEQYF

V: TRBV20-1
size: few
D: TRBD2
J: TRBJ2-4
DNA: TGCACCATTACTAGCGGGGGGCCGAGTGCCAAAAACATTCAGTACTTC
CDR3: CTITSGGPSAKNIQYF

V: TRBV15
size: NA
D: TRBD1
J: TRBJ2-3
DNA: TGTGCCACCAGCCCTCGGACAGGACGCACAGATACGCAGTATTTT
CDR3: CATSPRTGRTDTQYF

V: TRBV7-6
size: NA
D: NA
J: TRBJ1-3
DNA: TGTGCCAGCAGCCCAAGGGGGGGAATTGCCGGAAACACCATATATTTT
CDR3: CASSPRGGIAGNTIYF

V: TRBV6-2/TRBV6-3
size: once
D: NA
J: TRBJ2-1
DNA: TGTGCCAGCAGTTCACCACCAGACCCCTCGTTCTTC
CDR3: CASSSPPDPSFF

V: TRBV13
size: few
D: TRBD2
J: TRBJ2-1
DNA: TGTGCCAGCAGACCTGGACTAGCGGGAGGCCCTGGAAAGTTCTTC
CDR3: CASRPGLAGGPGKFF

V: TRBV20-1
size: few
D: NA
J: TRBJ1-1
DNA: TGCAGTGCTAGAGATCCCGGGGACCCGAACACTGAAGCTTTCTTT
CDR3: CSARDPGDPNTEAFF

V: TRBV7-3
size: NA
D: NA
J: TRBJ2-3
DNA: TGTGCCAGCAGCTTAGGTCGCCCAGATACGCAGTATTTT
CDR3: CASSLGRPDTQYF

V: TRBV7-9
size: NA
D: NA
J: TRBJ1-1
DNA: TGTGCCAGCAGCTTCCGGGAGGCCGCTTTCTTT
CDR3: CASSFREAAFF

V: TRBV7-2
size: NA
D: NA
J: TRBJ2-7
DNA: TGTGCCAGCAGCTCCTCCCCCAGGGAGACCGAGCAGTACTTC
CDR3: CASSSSPRETEQYF

V: TRBV20-1
size: few
D: TRBD1
J: TRBJ1-1
DNA: TGCAGTGCTAGTGACAGGGCATCTAGTACTGAAGCTTTCTTT
CDR3: CSASDRASSTEAFF

V: TRBV5-6
size: NA
D: TRBD1
J: TRBJ1-5
DNA: TGTGCCAGCAGCTACGGACAGGGCGGTCACGGTCAGCCCCAGCATTTT
CDR3: CASSYGQGGHGQPQHF

V: TRBV5-1
size: NA
D: NA
J: TRBJ2-5
DNA: TGCGCCAGCAGCTTGCCAGGGGAAGGAGAGGCCCAGTACTTC
CDR3: CASSLPGEGEAQYF

V: TRBV12-3/TRBV12-4
size: NA
D: TRBD1
J: TRBJ1-2
DNA: TGTGCCAGCAGGGGACAGGGCTACACCTTC
CDR3: CASRGQGYTF

V: TRBV12-3/TRBV12-4
size: NA
D: NA
J: TRBJ1-4
DNA: TGTGCCAGCAGTTTAGTCCGGGTTGAAAAACTGTTTTTT
CDR3: CASSLVRVEKLFF

V: TRBV5-1
size: NA
D: TRBD1
J: TRBJ2-1
DNA: TGCGCCAGCAGCTATAGGACAGGAGACAATGAGCAGTTCTTC
CDR3: CASSYRTGDNEQFF

V: TRBV29-1
size: NA
D: TRBD2
J: TRBJ2-7
DNA: TGCAGCGTTGAGGGGCTAGCGGGAGGAGCCCGCTCGTCCTACGAGCAGTACTTC
CDR3: CSVEGLAGGARSSYEQYF

V: TRBV7-2
size: NA
D: TRBD2
J: TRBJ2-3
DNA: TGTGCCAGCAGCTTTCGGGCGGGGGGGCCCAGCACAGATACGCAGTATTTT
CDR3: CASSFRAGGPSTDTQYF

V: TRBV5-1
size: few
D: NA
J: TRBJ2-1
DNA: TGCGCCAGCAGCTTTCGCCTTCAGGCCAATGAGCAGTTCTTC
CDR3: CASSFRLQANEQFF

V: TRBV20-1
size: NA
D: NA
J: TRBJ1-4
DNA: TGCAGTGCCCGACATGTTCAGAATGAAAAACTGTTTTTT
CDR3: CSARHVQNEKLFF

V: TRBV7-2
size: few
D: TRBD2
J: TRBJ2-7
DNA: TGTGCCAGCAGCGGACTAGCGAATCTGGGCTACGAGCAGTACTTC
CDR3: CASSGLANLGYEQYF

V: TRBV4-1
size: NA
D: TRBD1
J: TRBJ1-1
DNA: TGCGCCAGCAGCCCACGGACAGGGGGCCCAGCTTTCTTT
CDR3: CASSPRTGGPAFF

V: TRBV30
size: few
D: TRBD1
J: TRBJ1-1
DNA: TGTGCCTGGAAATTGGCCGCGACCGGGACAGTTGAAGCTTTCTTT
CDR3: CAWKLAATGTVEAFF

V: TRBV27
size: few
D: NA
J: TRBJ2-7
DNA: TGTGCCAGCAGTTATCGGGAACAATACGAGCAGTACTTC
CDR3: CASSYREQYEQYF

V: TRBV6-5
size: NA
D: TRBD2
J: TRBJ2-5
DNA: TGTGCCAGCAGTTACTCGAGCCAAGCGGGAGGGCCAGAGACCCAGTACTTC
CDR3: CASSYSSQAGGPETQYF

V: TRBV2
size: many
D: NA
J: TRBJ1-1
DNA: TGTGCCAGCACAAGGAATACTGAAGCTTTCTTT
CDR3: CASTRNTEAFF

V: TRBV7-9
size: few
D: NA
J: TRBJ1-4
DNA: TGTGCCAGCAGCCGGGGGGGAGAAAAACTGTTTTTT
CDR3: CASSRGGEKLFF

V: TRBV6-1
size: few
D: TRBD2
J: TRBJ2-1
DNA: TGTGCCAGCAGTGAAGAATGGACTAGCATACTCAATGAGCAGTTCTTC
CDR3: CASSEEWTSILNEQFF

V: TRBV20-1
size: few
D: NA
J: TRBJ2-1
DNA: TGCAGTGCTTACCATGCCTACAATGAGCAGTTCTTC
CDR3: CSAYHAYNEQFF